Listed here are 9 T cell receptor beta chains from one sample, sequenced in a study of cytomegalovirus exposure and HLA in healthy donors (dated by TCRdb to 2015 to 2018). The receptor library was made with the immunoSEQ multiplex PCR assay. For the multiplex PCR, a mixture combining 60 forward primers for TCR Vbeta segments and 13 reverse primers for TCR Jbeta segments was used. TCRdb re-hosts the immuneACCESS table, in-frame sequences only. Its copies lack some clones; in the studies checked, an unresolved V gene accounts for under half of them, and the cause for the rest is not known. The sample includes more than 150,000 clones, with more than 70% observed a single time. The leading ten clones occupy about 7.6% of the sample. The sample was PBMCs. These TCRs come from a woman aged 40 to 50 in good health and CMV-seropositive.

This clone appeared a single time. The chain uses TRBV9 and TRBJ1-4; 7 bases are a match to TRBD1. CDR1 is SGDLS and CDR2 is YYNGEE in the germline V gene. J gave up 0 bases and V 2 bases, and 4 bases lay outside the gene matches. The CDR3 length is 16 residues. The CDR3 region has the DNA TGTGCCAGCAGCGTCGGGACAGCTGCAACTAATGAAAAACTGTTTTTT. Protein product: CASSVGTAATNEKLFF.

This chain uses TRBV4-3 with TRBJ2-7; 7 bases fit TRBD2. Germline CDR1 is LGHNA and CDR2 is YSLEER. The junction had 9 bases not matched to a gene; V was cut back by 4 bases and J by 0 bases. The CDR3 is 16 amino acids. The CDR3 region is CASSLNRGVGSYEQYF. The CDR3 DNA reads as TGCGCCAGCAGCCTAAACCGGGGGGTGGGCTCCTACGAGCAGTACTTC.

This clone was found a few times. CDR3: CASKTPGEDTQYF. CDR3 nucleotides: TGTGCCAGCAAAACCCCCGGGGAAGATACGCAGTATTTT. This rearrangement joins TRBV28 to TRBJ2-3; perhaps TRBD2 as D (5 bases). CDR3 size: 13 residues. Trimming shortened V by 7 bases and J by 5 bases, and 13 bases separated the two germline ends. CDR1 and CDR2 (germline): MDHEN, SYDVKM.

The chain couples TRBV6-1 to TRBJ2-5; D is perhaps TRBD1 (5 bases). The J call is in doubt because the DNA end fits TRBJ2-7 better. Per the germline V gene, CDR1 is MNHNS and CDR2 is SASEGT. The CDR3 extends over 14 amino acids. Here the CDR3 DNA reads TGTGCCAGCAGTGAAGAAAGGGGTCTCTACGAGCAGTACTTC. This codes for CASSEERGLYEQYF.

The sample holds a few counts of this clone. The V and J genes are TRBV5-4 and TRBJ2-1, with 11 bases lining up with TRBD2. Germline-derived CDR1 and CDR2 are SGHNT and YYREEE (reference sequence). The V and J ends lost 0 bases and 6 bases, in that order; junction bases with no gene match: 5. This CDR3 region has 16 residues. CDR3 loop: CASSLEGLAVSNEQFF. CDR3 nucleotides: TGTGCCAGCAGCTTGGAGGGACTAGCGGTGTCCAATGAGCAGTTCTTC.

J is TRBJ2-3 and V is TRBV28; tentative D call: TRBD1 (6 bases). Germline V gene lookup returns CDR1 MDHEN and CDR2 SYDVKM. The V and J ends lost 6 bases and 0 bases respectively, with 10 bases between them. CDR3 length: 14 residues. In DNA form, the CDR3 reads TGTGCCAGCAGAGACAGGACTAGCACAGATACGCAGTATTTT. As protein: CASRDRTSTDTQYF.

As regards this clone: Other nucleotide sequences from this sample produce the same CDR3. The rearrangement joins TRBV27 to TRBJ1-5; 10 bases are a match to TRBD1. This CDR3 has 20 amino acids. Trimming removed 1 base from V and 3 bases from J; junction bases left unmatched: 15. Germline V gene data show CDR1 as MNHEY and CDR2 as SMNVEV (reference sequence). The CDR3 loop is CASSLYRQGAGAPANQPQHF. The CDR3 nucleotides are TGTGCCAGCAGTTTATATCGACAGGGGGCTGGGGCCCCAGCCAATCAGCCCCAGCATTTT.

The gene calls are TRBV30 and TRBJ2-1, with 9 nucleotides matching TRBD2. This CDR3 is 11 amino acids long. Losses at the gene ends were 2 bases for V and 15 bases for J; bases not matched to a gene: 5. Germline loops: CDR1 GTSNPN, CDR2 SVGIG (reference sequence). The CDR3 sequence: CAWSSGTSRFF. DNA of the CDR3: TGTGCCTGGAGTTCCGGGACTAGCCGGTTCTTC. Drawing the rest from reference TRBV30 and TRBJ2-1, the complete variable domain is SQTIHQWPATLVQPVGSPLSLECTVEGTSNPNLYWYRQAAGRGLQLLFYSVGIGQISSEVPQNLSASRPQDRQFILSSKKLLLSDSGFYLCAWSSGTSRFFGPGTRLTVL.

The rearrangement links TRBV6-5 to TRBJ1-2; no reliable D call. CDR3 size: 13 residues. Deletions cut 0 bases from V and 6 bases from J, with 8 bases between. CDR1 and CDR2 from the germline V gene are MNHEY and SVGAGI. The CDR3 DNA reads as TGTGCCAGCAGTTACTCCGGGGTGAATGGCTACACCTTC. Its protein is CASSYSGVNGYTF.